These T cell receptor beta chains were read from a single sample in a study of response to subunit inactivated influenza vaccine. TCRdb re-derived calls from the RT-PCR reads in MiXCR, one entry per CDR3 protein. The repertoire holds roughly 180,000 distinct CDR3 sequences, about 9% seen once, with approximately 11% in the top ten. This sample comprised non-naive T cells sorted from PBMCs, obtained on the day of vaccination. These receptors were taken from a man aged 50 to 59 who received an inactivated influenza vaccine. Both conserved end residues are part of each CDR3. Fields, in order: V gene, D gene, clone size, J gene, CDR3 protein, CDR3 DNA. The D gene is left open where the match is weak. The listing skips clone size in some rows; elsewhere it reads once, few, many or a size class.

>TRBV5-6|TRBD1|few|TRBJ2-1
CASKANGGQGGNEQFF
TGTGCCAGCAAGGCAAACGGGGGACAGGGGGGCAATGAGCAGTTCTTC
>TRBV6-5|TRBD1|.|TRBJ1-1
CASSYLTQGAEAFF
TGTGCCAGCAGTTACCTCACCCAGGGGGCTGAAGCTTTCTTT
>TRBV6-5|.|few|TRBJ2-1
CASSYSNEINEQFF
TGTGCCAGCAGTTACTCGAATGAGATCAATGAGCAGTTCTTC
>TRBV5-1|TRBD1|many|TRBJ2-7
CASSLGTGVGTYEQYF
TGCGCCAGCAGCTTGGGAACAGGGGTTGGGACCTACGAGCAGTACTTC
>TRBV18|.|.|TRBJ2-7
CASSPGGGLNEQYF
TGTGCCAGCTCACCGGGCGGAGGCCTGAACGAGCAGTACTTC
>TRBV7-2|.|few|TRBJ2-4
CASSLSPALAKNIQYF
TGTGCCAGCAGCTTATCTCCCGCACTAGCCAAAAACATTCAGTACTTC
>TRBV5-8|.|few|TRBJ1-5
CASSGGQFNQPQHF
TGTGCCAGCAGTGGGGGGCAGTTTAATCAGCCCCAGCATTTT
>TRBV4-3|TRBD2|many|TRBJ2-3
CASSQEGWASGEDTQYF
TGCGCCAGCAGCCAAGAAGGGTGGGCTAGCGGGGAAGATACGCAGTATTTT
>TRBV18|.|few|TRBJ2-7
CASSLMGVSYEQYF
TGTGCCAGCTCACTAATGGGGGTCTCCTACGAGCAGTACTTC
>TRBV24-1|.|many|TRBJ2-3
CATSESGGGGYTQYF
TGTGCCACCAGTGAGTCGGGCGGAGGTGGATATACGCAGTATTTT
>TRBV7-9|.|few|TRBJ2-4
CASSPLGTRPGNIQYF
TGTGCCAGCAGCCCCCTGGGCACGCGTCCTGGGAACATTCAGTACTTC
>TRBV5-1|.|many|TRBJ2-7
CASSFTVSYEQYF
TGCGCCAGCAGCTTCACCGTTTCCTACGAGCAGTACTTC
>TRBV3-1|.|.|TRBJ2-7
CASSQSVVSYEQYF
TGTGCCAGCAGCCAATCGGTGGTCTCCTACGAGCAGTACTTC
>TRBV9|TRBD1|.|TRBJ1-2
CASSPGQIDGYTF
TGTGCCAGCAGCCCGGGACAGATTGATGGCTACACCTTC
>TRBV4-2|TRBD1|many|TRBJ2-1
CASSQGHPGQGDNEQFF
TGTGCCAGCAGCCAAGGGCATCCGGGACAGGGCGATAATGAGCAGTTCTTC
>TRBV3-1|.|few|TRBJ2-5
CASSLLVGSAGEETQYF
TGTGCCAGCAGCCTCCTGGTGGGCTCAGCTGGGGAAGAGACCCAGTACTTC
>TRBV6-2/TRBV6-3|TRBD1|.|TRBJ1-1
CASTSYRGPSMNTEAFF
TGTGCCAGCACTAGTTACAGGGGGCCTTCTATGAACACTGAAGCTTTCTTT
>TRBV5-5|.|few|TRBJ2-5
CASSLTTGEAWETQYF
TGTGCCAGCAGCTTGACCACGGGCGAGGCTTGGGAGACCCAGTACTTC
>TRBV19|.|few|TRBJ1-1
CASSGFSAEAFF
TGTGCCAGTAGTGGGTTTTCGGCTGAAGCTTTCTTT
>TRBV6-2/TRBV6-3|.|.|TRBJ1-1
CASSSSGAMNTEAFF
TGTGCCAGCAGTTCATCAGGGGCTATGAACACTGAAGCTTTCTTT
>TRBV14|.|.|TRBJ2-5
CASSQEIAAQETQYF
TGTGCCAGCAGCCAAGAAATAGCGGCCCAAGAGACCCAGTACTTC
>TRBV28|TRBD1|few|TRBJ2-7
CASSFPLTGGGYEQYF
TGTGCCAGCAGTTTCCCCCTCACAGGGGGTGGGTACGAGCAGTACTTC
>TRBV27|TRBD1|few|TRBJ2-5
CASSAPATGGETQYF
TGTGCCAGCAGTGCACCGGCGACAGGGGGGGAGACCCAGTACTTC
>TRBV5-5|TRBD2|many|TRBJ2-1
CASSTSGRSSYNEQFF
TGTGCCAGCAGCACTAGCGGGAGAAGCTCCTACAATGAGCAGTTCTTC
>TRBV5-1|.|once|TRBJ2-6
CASSWGVSGANVLTF
TGCGCCAGCAGCTGGGGAGTCTCTGGGGCCAACGTCCTGACTTTC
>TRBV6-2/TRBV6-3|.|few|TRBJ2-7
CASSAVPPPEQYF
TGTGCCAGCAGTGCCGTCCCCCCACCAGAGCAGTACTTC
>TRBV12-3/TRBV12-4|.|many|TRBJ2-3
CASSSPGLLQYF
TGTGCCAGCAGTTCACCGGGACTCCTGCAGTATTTT
>TRBV4-3|TRBD1|many|TRBJ1-6
CASSQGENRGSPLHF
TGCGCCAGCAGCCAAGGTGAAAACAGGGGGTCACCCCTCCACTTT
>TRBV4-3|.|.|TRBJ1-4
CASSQDERGRTNEKLFF
TGCGCCAGCAGCCAAGATGAACGAGGGAGGACTAATGAAAAACTGTTTTTT
>TRBV5-1|.|few|TRBJ2-5
CASSLAGTPQETQYF
TGCGCCAGCAGCTTGGCGGGGACACCACAAGAGACCCAGTACTTC
>TRBV4-2|.|few|TRBJ1-1
CASSQDLEDAEAFF
TGTGCCAGCAGCCAAGATCTGGAGGATGCTGAAGCTTTCTTT
>TRBV5-1|TRBD1|.|TRBJ2-5
CASSLGQGVVETQYF
TGCGCCAGCAGCTTGGGACAGGGGGTAGTCGAGACCCAGTACTTC
>TRBV4-1|TRBD1|many|TRBJ2-1
CASSPQTGNSYNEQFF
TGCGCCAGCAGCCCCCAGACAGGGAACTCCTACAATGAGCAGTTCTTC
>TRBV11-3|TRBD2|few|TRBJ2-1
CASSPGRGGSNEQFF
TGTGCCAGCAGCCCCGGGCGCGGGGGGTCCAATGAGCAGTTCTTC
>TRBV20-1|.|few|TRBJ2-7
CSARDLSSANEQYF
TGCAGTGCTAGAGACTTATCTAGCGCCAACGAGCAGTACTTC
>TRBV7-2|.|few|TRBJ2-1
CASSLVQAFYNEQFF
TGTGCCAGCAGCTTAGTCCAGGCCTTCTACAATGAGCAGTTCTTC
>TRBV28|TRBD1|.|TRBJ2-5
CASSLTGAQETQYF
TGTGCCAGCAGTTTGACAGGGGCCCAAGAGACCCAGTACTTC
>TRBV7-9|TRBD1|few|TRBJ2-5
CASGGWPGQEETQYF
TGTGCCAGCGGGGGGTGGCCGGGACAGGAAGAGACCCAGTACTTC
>TRBV18|TRBD1|.|TRBJ1-1
CASSPGQGQAFF
TGTGCCAGCTCACCCGGACAGGGCCAAGCTTTCTTT
>TRBV3-1|.|many|TRBJ1-3
CASSRGQFHSGNTIYF
TGTGCCAGCAGCCGCGGACAGTTCCACTCAGGAAACACCATATATTTT
>TRBV7-2|.|.|TRBJ1-2
CASSTQGAVYGYTF
TGTGCCAGCAGCACGCAAGGGGCGGTTTATGGCTACACCTTC
>TRBV5-6|TRBD2|few|TRBJ2-5
CASSLALSGREGETQYF
TGTGCCAGCAGCTTGGCCCTTTCCGGGAGGGAGGGAGAGACCCAGTACTTC
>TRBV20-1|TRBD2|.|TRBJ2-3
CSARLSGGGSTDTQYF
TGCAGTGCTAGACTTAGCGGGGGGGGAAGCACAGATACGCAGTATTTT
>TRBV7-6|.|.|TRBJ2-1
CASSLAHWTTYNEQFF
TGTGCCAGCAGCTTAGCGCACTGGACGACCTACAATGAGCAGTTCTTC
>TRBV6-2/TRBV6-3|.|many|TRBJ1-5
CASSYVGGPNQPQHF
TGTGCCAGCAGTTACGTGGGGGGTCCGAATCAGCCCCAGCATTTT
>TRBV20-1|TRBD2|many|TRBJ2-7
CSARVGGGSYEQYF
TGCAGTGCTAGAGTAGGCGGGGGGTCCTACGAGCAGTACTTC
>TRBV30|.|few|TRBJ2-4
CAWSSSAKNIQYF
TGTGCCTGGTCCTCTTCCGCCAAAAACATTCAGTACTTC
>TRBV5-6|TRBD2|.|TRBJ2-2
CASSPPVATLAGEYTGELFF
TGTGCCAGCAGCCCCCCCGTGGCTACCTTAGCGGGGGAGTACACCGGGGAGCTGTTTTTT
>TRBV24-1|TRBD1|.|TRBJ2-2
CATSDGPGQGITGELFF
TGTGCCACCAGTGATGGACCGGGACAGGGGATCACCGGGGAGCTGTTTTTT
>TRBV28|.|many|TRBJ2-7
CASSLGRQGLIEQYF
TGTGCCAGCAGTTTAGGTCGGCAGGGGCTGATCGAGCAGTACTTC
>TRBV12-3/TRBV12-4|TRBD2|many|TRBJ2-2
CASSFGLAGSSDTGELFF
TGTGCCAGCAGTTTTGGGCTAGCGGGATCGTCAGACACCGGGGAGCTGTTTTTT
>TRBV4-1|TRBD2|few|TRBJ2-1
CASSQGASGGTNREQFF
TGCGCCAGCAGCCAAGGGGCTAGCGGGGGGACGAACCGAGAGCAGTTCTTC
>TRBV6-2/TRBV6-3|.|many|TRBJ2-6
CASRQTRTSSGANVLTF
TGTGCCAGCAGACAGACTAGGACAAGCTCTGGGGCCAACGTCCTGACTTTC